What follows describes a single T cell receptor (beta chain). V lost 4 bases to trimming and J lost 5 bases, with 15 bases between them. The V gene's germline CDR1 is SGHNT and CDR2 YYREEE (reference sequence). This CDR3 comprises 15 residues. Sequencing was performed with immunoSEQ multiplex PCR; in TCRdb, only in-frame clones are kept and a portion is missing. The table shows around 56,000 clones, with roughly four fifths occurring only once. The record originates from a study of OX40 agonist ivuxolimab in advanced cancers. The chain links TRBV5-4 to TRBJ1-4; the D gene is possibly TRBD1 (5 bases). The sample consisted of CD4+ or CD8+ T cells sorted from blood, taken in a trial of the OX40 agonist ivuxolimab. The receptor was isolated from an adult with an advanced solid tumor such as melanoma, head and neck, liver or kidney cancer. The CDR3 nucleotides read TGTGCCAGCAGCCCCGGGACTTTGGGGAATGAAAAACTGTTTTTT. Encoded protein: CASSPGTLGNEKLFF.